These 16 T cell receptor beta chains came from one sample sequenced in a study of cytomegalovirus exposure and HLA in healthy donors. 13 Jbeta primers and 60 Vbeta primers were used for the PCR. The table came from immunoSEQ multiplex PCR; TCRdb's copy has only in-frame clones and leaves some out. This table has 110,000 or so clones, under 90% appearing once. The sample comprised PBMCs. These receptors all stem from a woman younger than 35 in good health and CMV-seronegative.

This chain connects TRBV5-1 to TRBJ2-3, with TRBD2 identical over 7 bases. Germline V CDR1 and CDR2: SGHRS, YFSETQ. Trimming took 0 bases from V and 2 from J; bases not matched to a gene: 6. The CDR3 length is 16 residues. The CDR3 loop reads CASSLGAGTNTDTQYF. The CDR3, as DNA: TGCGCCAGCAGCTTGGGAGCAGGGACTAACACAGATACGCAGTATTTT.

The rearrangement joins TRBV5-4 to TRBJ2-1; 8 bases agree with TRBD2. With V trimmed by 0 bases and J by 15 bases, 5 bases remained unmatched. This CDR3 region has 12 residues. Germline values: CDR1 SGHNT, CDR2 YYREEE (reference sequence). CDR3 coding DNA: TGTGCCAGCAGCTTGGATGGCGGGGGGAGGTTCTTC. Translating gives CASSLDGGGRFF.

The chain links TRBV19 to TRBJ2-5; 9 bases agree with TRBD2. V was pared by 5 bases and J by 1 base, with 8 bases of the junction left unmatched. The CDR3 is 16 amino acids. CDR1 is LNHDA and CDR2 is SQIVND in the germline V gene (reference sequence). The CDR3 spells CASSSLAGASQETQYF. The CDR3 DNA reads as TGTGCCAGTAGTTCCTTAGCGGGAGCGTCCCAAGAGACCCAGTACTTC. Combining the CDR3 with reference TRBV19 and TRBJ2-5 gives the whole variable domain DGGITQSPKYLFRKEGQNVTLSCEQNLNHDAMYWYRQDPGQGLRLIYYSQIVNDFQKGDIAEGYSVSREKKESFPLTVTSAQKNPTAFYLCASSSLAGASQETQYFGPGTRLLVL.

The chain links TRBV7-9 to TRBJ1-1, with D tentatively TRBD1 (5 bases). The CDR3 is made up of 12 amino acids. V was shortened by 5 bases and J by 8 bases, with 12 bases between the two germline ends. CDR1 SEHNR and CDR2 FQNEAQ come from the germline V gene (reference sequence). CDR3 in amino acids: CASSINRIEAFF. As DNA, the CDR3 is TGTGCCAGCAGCATTAACAGGATAGAAGCTTTCTTT. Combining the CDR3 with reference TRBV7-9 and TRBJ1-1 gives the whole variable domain DTGVSQNPRHKITKRGQNVTFRCDPISEHNRLYWYRQTLGQGPEFLTYFQNEAQLEKSRLLSDRFSAERPKGSFSTLEIQRTEQGDSAMYLCASSINRIEAFFGQGTRLTVV.

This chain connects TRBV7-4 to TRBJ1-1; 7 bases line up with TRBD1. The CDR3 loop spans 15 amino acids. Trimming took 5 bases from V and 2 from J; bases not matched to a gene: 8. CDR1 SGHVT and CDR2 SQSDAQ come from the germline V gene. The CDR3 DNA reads TGTGCCAGCAGCCCCGCCGAAGGGGGCAACACTGAAGCTTTCTTT. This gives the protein CASSPAEGGNTEAFF.

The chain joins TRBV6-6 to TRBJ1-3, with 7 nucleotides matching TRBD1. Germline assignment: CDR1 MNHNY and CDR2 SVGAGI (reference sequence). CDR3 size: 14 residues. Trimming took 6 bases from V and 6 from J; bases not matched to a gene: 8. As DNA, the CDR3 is TGTGCCAGCAGCTTAGACAGGGCTGAAAACACCATATATTTT. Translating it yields CASSLDRAENTIYF.

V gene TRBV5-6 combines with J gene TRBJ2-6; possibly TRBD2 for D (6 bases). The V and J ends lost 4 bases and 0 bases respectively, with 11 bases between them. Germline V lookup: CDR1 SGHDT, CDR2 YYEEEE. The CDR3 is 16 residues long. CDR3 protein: CASSPGLISGANVLTF. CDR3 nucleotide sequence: TGTGCCAGCAGCCCGGGACTCATCTCTGGGGCCAACGTCCTGACTTTC.

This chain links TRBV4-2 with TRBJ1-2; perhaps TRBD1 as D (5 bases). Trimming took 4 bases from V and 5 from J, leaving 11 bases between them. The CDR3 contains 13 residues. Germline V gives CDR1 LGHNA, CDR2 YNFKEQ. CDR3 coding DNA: TGTGCCAGCAGCCCCGACAGTACTTATGGCTACACCTTC. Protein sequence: CASSPDSTYGYTF.

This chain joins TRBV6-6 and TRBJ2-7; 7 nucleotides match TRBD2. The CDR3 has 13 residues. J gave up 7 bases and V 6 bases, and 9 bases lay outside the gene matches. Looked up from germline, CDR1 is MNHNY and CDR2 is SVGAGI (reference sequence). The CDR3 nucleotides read TGTGCCAGCAGCGCCCCGGGACTACCTGAGCAGTACGTC. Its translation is CASSAPGLPEQYV.

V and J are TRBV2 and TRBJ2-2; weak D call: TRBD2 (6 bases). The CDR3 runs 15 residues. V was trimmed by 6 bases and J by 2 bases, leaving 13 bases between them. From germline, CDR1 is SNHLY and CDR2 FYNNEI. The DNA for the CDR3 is TGTGCCAGCAGCACGAGAGGGACTAACACCGGGGAGCTGTTTTTT. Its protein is CASSTRGTNTGELFF. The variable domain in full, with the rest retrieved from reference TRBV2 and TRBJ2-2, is EPEVTQTPSHQVTQMGQEVILRCVPISNHLYFYWYRQILGQKVEFLVSFYNNEISEKSEIFDDQFSVERPDGSNFTLKIRSTKLEDSAMYFCASSTRGTNTGELFFGEGSRLTVL.

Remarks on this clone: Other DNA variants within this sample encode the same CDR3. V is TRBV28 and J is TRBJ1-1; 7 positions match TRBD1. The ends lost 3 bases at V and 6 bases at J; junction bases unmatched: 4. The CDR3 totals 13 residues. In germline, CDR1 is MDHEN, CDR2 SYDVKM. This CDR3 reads CASSLSGGAEAFF. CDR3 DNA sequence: TGTGCCAGCAGTTTGTCAGGGGGAGCTGAAGCTTTCTTT.

The CDR3 loop reads CASSEGRKLDRPYEQYF. The CDR3 DNA is TGTGCCAGCAGTGAAGGAAGGAAATTGGACAGGCCCTACGAGCAGTACTTC. V is TRBV6-1 and J is TRBJ2-7, with TRBD1 identical over 7 bases. The CDR3 runs 17 residues. Germline loops: CDR1 MNHNS, CDR2 SASEGT. J gave up 2 bases and V 1 base, and 11 bases lay outside the gene matches.

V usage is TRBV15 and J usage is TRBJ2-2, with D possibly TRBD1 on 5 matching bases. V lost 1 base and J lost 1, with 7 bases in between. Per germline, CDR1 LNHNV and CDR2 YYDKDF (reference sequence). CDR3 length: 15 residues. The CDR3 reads CATSRVGQNTGELFF. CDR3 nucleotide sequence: TGTGCCACCAGCAGAGTCGGACAGAACACCGGGGAGCTGTTTTTT.

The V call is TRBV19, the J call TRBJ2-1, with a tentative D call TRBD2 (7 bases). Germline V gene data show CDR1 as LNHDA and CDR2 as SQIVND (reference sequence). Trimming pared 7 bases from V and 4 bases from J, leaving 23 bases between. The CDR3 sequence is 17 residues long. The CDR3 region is CASTSWGGRERYNEQFF. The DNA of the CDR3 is TGTGCCAGTACCTCATGGGGGGGCAGGGAAAGGTACAATGAGCAGTTCTTC.

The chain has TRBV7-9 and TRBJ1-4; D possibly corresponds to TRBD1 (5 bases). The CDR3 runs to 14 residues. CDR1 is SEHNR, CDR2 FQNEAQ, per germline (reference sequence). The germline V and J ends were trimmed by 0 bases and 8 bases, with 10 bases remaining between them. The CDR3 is CASSLAVEGEKLFF. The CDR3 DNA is TGTGCCAGCAGCTTAGCTGTGGAGGGGGAAAAACTGTTTTTT. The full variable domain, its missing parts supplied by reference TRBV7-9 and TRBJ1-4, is DTGVSQNPRHKITKRGQNVTFRCDPISEHNRLYWYRQTLGQGPEFLTYFQNEAQLEKSRLLSDRFSAERPKGSFSTLEIQRTEQGDSAMYLCASSLAVEGEKLFFGSGTQLSVL.

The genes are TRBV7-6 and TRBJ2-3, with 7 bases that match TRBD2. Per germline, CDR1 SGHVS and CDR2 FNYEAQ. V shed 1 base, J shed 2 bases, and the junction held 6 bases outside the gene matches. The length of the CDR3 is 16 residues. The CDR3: CASSLGSGRSTDTQYF. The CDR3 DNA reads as TGTGCCAGCAGCTTAGGTTCCGGGAGGTCCACAGATACGCAGTATTTT.